A single sample is the source of the 32 T cell receptor beta chains below, sequenced in a study of blood T cell repertoires in COVID-19 (dated by TCRdb to 2018 to 2020). Library preparation was by the immunoSEQ multiplex PCR assay. TCRdb re-hosts the immuneACCESS table, in-frame sequences only. Its copies lack some clones; in the studies checked, an unresolved V gene accounts for under half of them, and the cause for the rest is not known. In all, the sample holds about 280,000 clones, and around 85% of those were seen once. The ten most abundant clones make up 6% to 7% of the sample. The material sequenced was PBMCs or T cells enriched from blood (not recorded which). The receptor set was obtained from a woman aged 40 to 50 who had recovered from COVID-19.

In its sample, this clone was seen a few times. This chain links TRBV2 with TRBJ2-7; D possibly corresponds to TRBD1 (6 bases). This CDR3 is built from 14 residues. V was pared by 7 bases and J by 2 bases, with 15 bases between. Germline V gene lookup returns CDR1 SNHLY and CDR2 FYNNEI. In DNA form, the CDR3 reads TGTGCCAGCATTTCAGGGGCACCTACCTACGAGCAGTACTTC. It yields the protein CASISGAPTYEQYF.

This chain connects TRBV11-2 to TRBJ2-2; D is unclear. V lost 0 bases and J 1 base, leaving 6 bases between the germline ends. CDR3 length: 15 residues. Per germline, CDR1 SGHAT and CDR2 FQNNGV. DNA for the CDR3: TGTGCCAGCAGCTTAGAGGGCAGGAACACCGGGGAGCTGTTTTTT. The encoded protein is CASSLEGRNTGELFF.

The V gene is TRBV19, the J gene TRBJ2-5; 9 nucleotides line up with TRBD2. V shed 4 bases, J shed 5 bases, and the junction held 5 bases outside the gene matches. CDR3 length: 14 amino acids. Germline loops: CDR1 LNHDA, CDR2 SQIVND (reference sequence). CDR3 nucleotides: TGTGCCAGTAGTAGTAGCGGGAGAGAGGAGACCCAGTACTTC. Its translation: CASSSSGREETQYF.

The CDR3 spells CASTSGSTEAFF. The CDR3 region has the DNA TGCGCCAGCACCTCTGGGAGTACTGAAGCTTTCTTT. This chain connects TRBV23-1 to TRBJ1-1; the D is unclear. TRBV23-1 is designated an ORF whose function remains uncertain. The length of the CDR3 is 12 residues. Trimming took off 7 bases at V and 5 bases at J, with 11 bases between the two ends.

The CDR3: CAWDRGLNTEAFF. In nucleotides, the CDR3 is TGTGCCTGGGACAGGGGATTGAACACTGAAGCTTTCTTT. V usage is TRBV30 and J usage is TRBJ1-1, with 8 bases that match TRBD1. There are 13 residues in the CDR3. The junction had 2 bases not matched to a gene; V was cut back by 5 bases and J by 0 bases. CDR1 is GTSNPN, CDR2 SVGIG, per germline (reference sequence).

The chain recombines TRBV7-6 with TRBJ2-2, with 8 nucleotides matching TRBD1. J lost 6 bases, V lost 3 bases, and 6 bases had no gene match. This CDR3 spans 15 amino acids. Germline V gene sequence: CDR1 SGHVS, CDR2 FNYEAQ. CDR3 DNA: TGTGCCAGCAGCTTGAGGACAGGGAAGGCCGGGGAGCTGTTTTTT. As protein: CASSLRTGKAGELFF.

V gene TRBV5-1 combines with J gene TRBJ1-2; D perhaps matches TRBD1 (5 bases). CDR1 is SGHRS, CDR2 YFSETQ, per germline. The ends were cut back, 0 bases at V and 4 bases at J, with 10 bases in the middle. The CDR3 length is 14 residues. CDR3 coding DNA: TGCGCCAGCAGCTTGGGTCTGCAGGGCTATGGCTACACCTTC. It specifies CASSLGLQGYGYTF.

At least ten counts were recorded for this clone. The chain combines TRBV2 with TRBJ2-5; a possible D gene is TRBD2 (7 bases). V was cut by 7 bases and J by 1 base, with 13 bases left in between. The CDR3 extends over 14 amino acids. The germline V gene encodes CDR1 SNHLY and CDR2 FYNNEI. CDR3 residues: CASISGDTQETQYF. The CDR3 DNA is TGTGCCAGCATAAGCGGGGACACCCAAGAGACCCAGTACTTC.

The V call is TRBV18, the J call TRBJ2-7; no clear D. The germline CDR1 and CDR2 sequences are KGHSH and LQKENI. Trimming stripped 4 bases from V and 0 bases from J, with 4 bases between. The length of the CDR3 is 12 residues. Here the CDR3 reads CASSLASYEQYF. In DNA form, the CDR3 reads TGTGCCAGCTCACTGGCCTCCTACGAGCAGTACTTC. Supplemented by reference TRBV18 and TRBJ2-7, the full variable domain reads NAGVMQNPRHLVRRRGQEARLRCSPMKGHSHVYWYRQLPEEGLKFMVYLQKENIIDESGMPKERFSAEFPKEGPSILRIQQVVRGDSAAYFCASSLASYEQYFGPGTRLTVT.

V and J are TRBV6-5 and TRBJ2-4; D not resolved. The V end was cut by 7 bases, the J end by 8 bases, with 15 bases between. Germline-derived CDR1 and CDR2 are MNHEY and SVGAGI. The length of the CDR3 is 13 residues. This chain's CDR3 is CASNQRRRYIQYF. The CDR3 coding sequence is TGTGCCAGCAATCAGAGGCGACGGTACATTCAGTACTTC.

The chain uses TRBV30 and TRBJ1-5; TRBD1 is a possible D gene (6 bases). CDR3 length equals 13 residues. Germline V gene lookup returns CDR1 GTSNPN and CDR2 SVGIG (reference sequence). The ends were cut back, 3 bases at V and 4 bases at J, with 10 bases in the middle. CDR3 amino acids: CAWSSGQNQPQHF. The CDR3 DNA follows: TGTGCCTGGAGCTCCGGACAGAATCAGCCCCAGCATTTT.

The chain carries TRBV6-5 and TRBJ1-6; unclear D gene. Between the trimmed V and J ends, which lost 5 bases and 5 bases, there was a span of 10 bases. Germline V gene data show CDR1 as MNHEY and CDR2 as SVGAGI. This CDR3 is 14 amino acids long. Here the CDR3 DNA reads TGTGCCAGCAGTCGTCAGCGAGATAATTCACCCCTCCACTTT. Its translation: CASSRQRDNSPLHF.

This chain uses TRBV3-1 (or the pseudogene TRBV3-2) with TRBJ2-7; maybe TRBD1 (6 bases). The CDR3 contains 13 residues. Germline V gene data show CDR1 as LGHDT and CDR2 as YNNKEL (reference sequence). V was pared by 4 bases and J by 2 bases, with 9 bases between. The CDR3: CASSRQGPYEQYF. CDR3 DNA: TGTGCCAGCAGCCGTCAGGGGCCCTACGAGCAGTACTTC.

The rearrangement joins TRBV14 to TRBJ1-2, with D unresolved. Trimming removed 1 base at V and 4 bases at J, with 10 bases between. This CDR3 has 14 amino acids. Germline V gene sequence: CDR1 SGHDN, CDR2 FVKESK. CDR3 DNA: TGTGCCAGCAGCCAAGGGGCAGGAACCTATGGCTACACCTTC. This encodes CASSQGAGTYGYTF.

V gene TRBV6-5 combines with J gene TRBJ2-1; unclear D gene. V gave up 0 bases and J gave up 7 bases, with 10 bases separating them. The length of the CDR3 is 14 residues. Germline assignment: CDR1 MNHEY and CDR2 SVGAGI. The CDR3 sequence is CASSYSMAVNEQFF. The CDR3 region has the DNA TGTGCCAGCAGTTACTCGATGGCTGTAAATGAGCAGTTCTTC.

This chain connects TRBV23-1 to TRBJ2-7, with TRBD1 identical over 7 bases. TRBV23-1 belongs to the ORF category, with a function that is uncertain. V lost 1 base to trimming and J lost 0 bases; unmatched junction nucleotides: 9. The CDR3 loop spans 17 amino acids. The CDR3 loop is CASSQFRRDRLSYEQYF. The CDR3 DNA sequence: TGCGCCAGCAGTCAATTTCGCCGGGACAGACTCTCCTACGAGCAGTACTTC.

The rearrangement joins TRBV24-1 to TRBJ2-5, with 9 bases that match TRBD2. V lost 9 bases to trimming and J lost 5 bases; unmatched junction nucleotides: 9. The CDR3 consists of 14 residues. CDR1 is KGHDR, CDR2 SFDVKD, per germline. CDR3 region: CATAEASGKETQYF. For the CDR3, the DNA is TGTGCCACCGCGGAGGCTAGCGGGAAGGAGACCCAGTACTTC.

This clone was detected only once. The J gene is TRBJ2-7, the V gene TRBV6-1; 7 bases line up with TRBD2. Losses at the gene ends were 1 base for V and 3 bases for J; bases not matched to a gene: 9. CDR1 is MNHNS, CDR2 SASEGT, per germline. The length of the CDR3 is 16 residues. DNA for the CDR3: TGTGCCAGCAGTGAAGTGAGAGCGGGAACTCGCTACGAGCAGTACTTC. Translating gives CASSEVRAGTRYEQYF.

This clone occurred a few times. The chain couples TRBV7-2 to TRBJ2-1, with 7 bases lining up with TRBD1. The junction had 5 bases not matched to a gene; V was cut back by 5 bases and J by 7 bases. CDR1 SGHTA and CDR2 FQGNSA come from the germline V gene. This CDR3 comprises 13 residues. The CDR3 loop is CASSTPDRNEQFF. CDR3 sequence (DNA): TGTGCCAGCAGCACCCCGGACAGGAATGAGCAGTTCTTC.

The chain uses TRBV6-2 or TRBV6-3 and TRBJ2-7; 10 nucleotides line up with TRBD2. This CDR3 is 19 amino acids long. The ends lost 2 bases at V and 6 bases at J; junction bases unmatched: 19. Germline CDR1 reads MNHEY; CDR2 reads SVGEGT. The CDR3 sequence is CASSYDPWLAGEFMVEQYF. As DNA, the CDR3 is TGTGCCAGCAGTTACGACCCCTGGCTAGCGGGAGAGTTCATGGTCGAGCAGTACTTC.

The rearrangement links TRBV28 to TRBJ1-2, with D hard to call. V gave up 6 bases and J gave up 1 base, with 15 bases separating them. The germline V gene has CDR1 MDHEN and CDR2 SYDVKM. This CDR3 is 15 amino acids long. CDR3 DNA sequence: TGTGCCAGCAGCTGGTGGTCTGAGAATAACTATGGCTACACCTTC. Its protein is CASSWWSENNYGYTF.

This chain links TRBV7-9 with TRBJ1-1, with a possible D match to TRBD1 (6 bases). The CDR3 spans 17 residues. Looked up from germline, CDR1 is SEHNR and CDR2 is FQNEAQ (reference sequence). Trimming stripped 7 bases from V and 1 base from J, with 22 bases between. The CDR3 region is CASITSGVGTGNTEAFF. CDR3 in DNA: TGTGCCAGCATCACTTCAGGGGTTGGAACAGGGAACACTGAAGCTTTCTTT.

This sequence joins TRBV6-5 and TRBJ2-7, with 7 positions matching TRBD1. The V and J ends lost 2 bases and 6 bases, in that order; junction bases with no gene match: 7. The CDR3 is 14 amino acids. Germline CDR1 MNHEY, CDR2 SVGAGI. The CDR3, as DNA: TGTGCCAGCAGTTACGACAGGGCTCTCGTCGAGCAGTACTTC. Translating it yields CASSYDRALVEQYF.

J is TRBJ2-3 and V is TRBV7-2, with 8 bases fitting TRBD1. This CDR3 is built from 16 residues. The germline gives CDR1 SGHTA, CDR2 FQGNSA. V dropped 5 bases and J dropped 6; count of bases not matched to a gene: 13. Written as DNA, the CDR3 is TGTGCCAGCAGCCCTGAAGGGGCAGGGGGCTGGGATACGCAGTATTTT. It encodes CASSPEGAGGWDTQYF. Supplemented by reference TRBV7-2 and TRBJ2-3, the full variable domain reads GAGVSQSPSNKVTEKGKDVELRCDPISGHTALYWYRQSLGQGLEFLIYFQGNSAPDKSGLPSDRFSAERTGGSVSTLTIQRTQQEDSAVYLCASSPEGAGGWDTQYFGPGTRLTVL.

The genes are TRBV7-2 and TRBJ2-7, with 8 bases identical to TRBD2. V shed 2 bases and J 5 bases; nucleotides not matched to a gene: 8. CDR3 length: 15 amino acids. CDR1 is SGHTA and CDR2 is FQGNSA in the germline V gene. CDR3: CASSLMSGSPNEQYF. CDR3 in DNA: TGTGCCAGCAGCTTAATGAGCGGGAGCCCAAACGAGCAGTACTTC.

J is TRBJ2-1 and V is TRBV27; no clear D. The V gene lost 7 bases and the J gene lost 7 bases, with 11 bases spanning the gap. The CDR3 totals 12 residues. Germline assignment: CDR1 MNHEY and CDR2 SMNVEV (reference sequence). The CDR3 bases are TGTGCCAGCACCAAGCCCGGGAATGAGCAGTTCTTC. Amino acids: CASTKPGNEQFF.

The rearrangement uses TRBV20-1 and TRBJ2-3; 7 bases fit TRBD1. CDR1 is DFQATT and CDR2 is SNEGSKA in the germline V gene (reference sequence). The trim removed 6 bases at V and 11 bases at J, leaving 8 bases unmatched. The CDR3 totals 11 residues. CDR3: CSAQGPGVQYF. In nucleotides, the CDR3 is TGCAGTGCACAGGGGCCCGGGGTGCAGTATTTT.

This sequence joins TRBV4-1 and TRBJ1-4, with a possible D match to TRBD1 (6 bases). The CDR3 has 14 residues. Trimming shortened V by 4 bases and J by 6 bases, and 12 bases separated the two germline ends. Germline CDR1 reads MGHRA; CDR2 reads YSYEKL. The CDR3 coding sequence is TGCGCCAGCAGCCGTAGGACAGTAGATGAAAAACTGTTTTTT. Residues: CASSRRTVDEKLFF.

This clone was recorded at least ten times. The V gene is TRBV24-1, the J gene TRBJ2-3; D remains unclear. The length of the CDR3 is 10 residues. V was clipped by 9 bases and J by 4 bases, with 4 bases between them. Looked up from germline, CDR1 is KGHDR and CDR2 is SFDVKD. CDR3 sequence: CATESDTQYF. The CDR3 nucleotides read TGTGCCACCGAGTCAGATACGCAGTATTTT.

The rearrangement joins TRBV28 to TRBJ2-1, with TRBD2 matching over 16 bases. CDR1 is MDHEN, CDR2 SYDVKM, per germline. The CDR3 is 18 residues long. The J segment lost 10 bases and the V segment lost 5 bases, leaving 14 bases of the junction unmatched. The CDR3 DNA reads TGTGCCAGCAGTCGACCCCACGGGACTAGCGGGAGGGCCGGCGAGCAGTTCTTC. This encodes CASSRPHGTSGRAGEQFF.

The chain is built from TRBV11-1 and TRBJ1-1; 8 bases are shared with TRBD1. The germline V gene has CDR1 SGHAT and CDR2 FQDESV (reference sequence). The CDR3 is 15 residues long. The V segment lost 6 bases and the J segment 3 bases; nucleotides outside the gene matches: 9. Written as DNA, the CDR3 is TGTGCCAGCAGTCACCCAGGGGGCTGGGACACTGAAGCTTTCTTT. This sequence encodes CASSHPGGWDTEAFF.

J is TRBJ2-7 and V is TRBV28; TRBD2 is a possible D gene (5 bases). The CDR3 sequence is 15 residues long. Germline V gene data show CDR1 as MDHEN and CDR2 as SYDVKM. V lost 5 bases to trimming and J lost 7 bases, with 21 bases between them. The CDR3 nucleotides are TGTGCCAGCAGTGCACTAGAACCCCGCTCCGGGGAGCAGTACTTC. As protein: CASSALEPRSGEQYF. Looking up the rest from reference TRBV28 and TRBJ2-7 gives the full variable domain: DVKVTQSSRYLVKRTGEKVFLECVQDMDHENMFWYRQDPGLGLRLIYFSYDVKMKEKGDIPEGYSVSREKKERFSLILESASTNQTSMYLCASSALEPRSGEQYFGPGTRLTVT.